The TCR beta chain described here comes from a study of blood T cell repertoires in COVID-19. Study overall: The analysed material was cDNA or gDNA that came from T cells, B-cell-depleted T cells, or PBMCs.

Sequencing was performed with immunoSEQ multiplex PCR; in TCRdb, only in-frame clones are kept and a portion is missing. The table shows 350,000 to 450,000 clones, with approximately 86% occurring only once. The V segment lost 8 bases and the J segment 0 bases; nucleotides outside the gene matches: 3. The germline V gene has CDR1 KGHSH and CDR2 LQKENI. CDR3 length equals 13 residues. This receptor was taken from a human donor in a cohort sampled during active COVID-19. Material for sequencing was peripheral blood. The genes are TRBV18 and TRBJ1-1; TRBD1 matches 7 bases. CDR3 nucleotide sequence: TGTGCCAGCACTGGACAGGTGAACACTGAAGCTTTCTTT. Translating gives CASTGQVNTEAFF.